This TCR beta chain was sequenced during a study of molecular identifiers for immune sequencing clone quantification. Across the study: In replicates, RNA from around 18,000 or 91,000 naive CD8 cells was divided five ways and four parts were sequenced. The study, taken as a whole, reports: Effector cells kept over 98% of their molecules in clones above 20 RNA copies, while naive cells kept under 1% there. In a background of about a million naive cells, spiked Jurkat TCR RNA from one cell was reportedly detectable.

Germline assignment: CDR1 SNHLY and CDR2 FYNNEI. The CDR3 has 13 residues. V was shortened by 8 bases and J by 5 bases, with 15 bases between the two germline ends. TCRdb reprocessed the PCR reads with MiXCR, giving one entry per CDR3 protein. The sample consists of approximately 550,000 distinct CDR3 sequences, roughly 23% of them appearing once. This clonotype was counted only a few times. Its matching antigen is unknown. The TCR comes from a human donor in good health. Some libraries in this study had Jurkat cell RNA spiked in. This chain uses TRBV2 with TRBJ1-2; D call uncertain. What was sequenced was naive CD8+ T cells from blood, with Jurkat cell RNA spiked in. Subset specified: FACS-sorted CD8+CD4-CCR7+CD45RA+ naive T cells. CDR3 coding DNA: TGTGCCAGCTTTCCCCCCGGGTTTTATGGCTACACCTTC. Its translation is CASFPPGFYGYTF.